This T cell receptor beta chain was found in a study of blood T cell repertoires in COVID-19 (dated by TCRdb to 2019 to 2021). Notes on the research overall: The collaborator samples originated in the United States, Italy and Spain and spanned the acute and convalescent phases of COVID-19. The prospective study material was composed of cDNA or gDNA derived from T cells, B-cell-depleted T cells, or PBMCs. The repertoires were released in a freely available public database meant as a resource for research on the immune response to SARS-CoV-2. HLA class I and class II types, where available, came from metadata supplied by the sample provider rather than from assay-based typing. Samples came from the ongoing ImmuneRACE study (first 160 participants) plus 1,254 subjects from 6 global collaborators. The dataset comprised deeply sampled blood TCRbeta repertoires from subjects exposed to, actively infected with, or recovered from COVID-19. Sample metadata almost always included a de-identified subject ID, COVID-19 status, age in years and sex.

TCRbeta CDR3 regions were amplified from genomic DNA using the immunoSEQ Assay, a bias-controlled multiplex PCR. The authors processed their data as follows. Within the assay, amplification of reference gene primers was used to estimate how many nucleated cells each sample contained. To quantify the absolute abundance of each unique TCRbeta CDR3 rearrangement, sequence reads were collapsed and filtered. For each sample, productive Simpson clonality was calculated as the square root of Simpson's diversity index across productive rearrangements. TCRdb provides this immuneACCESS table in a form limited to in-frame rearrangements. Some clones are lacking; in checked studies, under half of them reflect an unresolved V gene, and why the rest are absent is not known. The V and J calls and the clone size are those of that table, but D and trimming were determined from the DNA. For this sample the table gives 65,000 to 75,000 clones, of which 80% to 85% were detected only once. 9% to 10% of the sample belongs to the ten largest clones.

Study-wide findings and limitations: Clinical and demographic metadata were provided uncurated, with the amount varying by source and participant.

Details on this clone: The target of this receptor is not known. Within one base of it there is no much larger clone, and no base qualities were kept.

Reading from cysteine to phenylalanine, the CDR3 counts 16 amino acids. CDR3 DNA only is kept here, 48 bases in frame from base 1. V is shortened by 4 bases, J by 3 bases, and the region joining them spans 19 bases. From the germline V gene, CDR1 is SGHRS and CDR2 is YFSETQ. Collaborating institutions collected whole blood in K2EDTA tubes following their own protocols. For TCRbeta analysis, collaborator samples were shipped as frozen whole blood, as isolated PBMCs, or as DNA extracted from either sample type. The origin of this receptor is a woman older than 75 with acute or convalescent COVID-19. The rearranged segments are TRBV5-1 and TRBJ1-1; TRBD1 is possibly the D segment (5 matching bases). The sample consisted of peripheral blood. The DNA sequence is TGCGCCAGCAGCACAATCGGATACCGGGGGGACACTGAAGCTTTCTTT. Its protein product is CASSTIGYRGDTEAFF.